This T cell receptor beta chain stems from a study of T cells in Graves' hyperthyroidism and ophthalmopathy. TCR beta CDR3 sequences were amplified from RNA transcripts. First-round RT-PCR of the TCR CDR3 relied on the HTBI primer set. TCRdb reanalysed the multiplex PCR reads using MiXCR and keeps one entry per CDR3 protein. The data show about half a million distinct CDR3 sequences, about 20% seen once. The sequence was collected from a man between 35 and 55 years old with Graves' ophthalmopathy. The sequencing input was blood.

CDR3 protein: CASRQTKGLYTEAFF. The CDR3 DNA reads TGTGCCAGCAGACAAACTAAGGGCCTATACACTGAAGCTTTCTTT. The rearrangement joins TRBV5-5 to TRBJ1-1; no clear D gene. Per germline, CDR1 SGHKS and CDR2 YYEKEE (reference sequence). CDR3 length equals 15 residues. The V end was cut by 5 bases, the J end by 3 bases, with 17 bases between.